Below are 2 T cell receptor beta chains sequenced from a single sample in a study of a mutant IDH1 vaccine in newly diagnosed glioma. No cognate antigen is known for these TCRs. Time point defined: week 35, safety follow-up. All doses held 300 ug of mutant IDH1 20-mer peptide, with topical imiquimod. Assay: immunoSEQ multiplex PCR; the TCRdb copy retains only in-frame clones and omits some. The sample records about 54,000 clones, less than 90% being singletons. This material consisted of PBMCs, taken from a glioma patient whose treatment included an IDH1 peptide vaccine. These receptors were taken from a woman aged 18-29 years with glioma.

The V call is TRBV10-2, the J call TRBJ2-5; D is unresolved. The V end lost 7 bases, the J end lost 5 bases, and 8 bases lay between the germline ends. The CDR3 has 11 residues. Germline loops: CDR1 WSHSY, CDR2 SAAADI. The CDR3 sequence: CASMFGETQYF. The CDR3 nucleotides are TGCGCCAGCATGTTCGGGGAGACCCAGTACTTC.

The V and J genes are TRBV5-6 and TRBJ1-1, with 7 positions matching TRBD1. CDR3 size: 14 residues. With 4 bases clipped from V and 4 bases from J, the junction kept 7 bases outside the gene matches. Per the germline V gene, CDR1 is SGHDT and CDR2 is YYEEEE. CDR3 protein: CASSSRGGVTEAFF. In nucleotides, the CDR3 is TGTGCCAGCAGCAGCAGGGGGGGGGTCACTGAAGCTTTCTTT.